The 30 T cell receptor beta chains below were found in one sample sequenced in a study of blood T cell repertoires in COVID-19 (dated by TCRdb to about 2020). The library was generated by the immunoSEQ multiplex PCR assay. TCRdb took over this immuneACCESS table, retaining in-frame rearrangements with V and J assigned. Such tables are incomplete; in checked studies, under half of the missing clones stem from an unresolved V gene, and the remainder is unexplained. Recorded for this sample are 250,000 to 400,000 clones; more than 75% of them occurred a single time. The ten top clones hold approximately 5.3% of the sample. Sequenced input: PBMCs or T cells enriched from blood (not recorded which). The source is a young woman who had recovered from COVID-19.

The count of this clone is one. The gene calls are TRBV10-3 and TRBJ2-6, with D perhaps matching TRBD1 (6 bases). Between the trimmed V and J ends, which lost 10 bases and 3 bases, there was a span of 10 bases. This CDR3 contains 13 residues. CDR1 is ENHRY, CDR2 SYGVKD, per germline. In DNA form, the CDR3 reads TGTGCCACCAACAGGGATGGGGCCAACGTCCTGACTTTC. It specifies CATNRDGANVLTF.

This chain connects TRBV28 to TRBJ2-3; D is perhaps TRBD2 (5 bases). The CDR3 totals 14 residues. V lost 6 bases, J lost 4 bases, and 14 bases lay in between. Germline V gene data show CDR1 as MDHEN and CDR2 as SYDVKM. In DNA form, the CDR3 reads TGTGCCAGCAGCCCCAGAAAGGGAGCAGATACGCAGTATTTT. It encodes CASSPRKGADTQYF.

This clone was counted a single time. The chain couples TRBV18 to TRBJ2-5, with TRBD1 matching 7 bases. The CDR3 loop spans 14 amino acids. The junction had 9 bases not matched to a gene; V was cut back by 6 bases and J by 5 bases. CDR1 and CDR2 from the germline V gene are KGHSH and LQKENI. The DNA for the CDR3 is TGTGCCAGCTCTCTACACAGGGGCCAGGAGACCCAGTACTTC. It is translated as CASSLHRGQETQYF.

V and J are TRBV19 and TRBJ2-7, with a possible D match to TRBD1 (6 bases). The germline V gene has CDR1 LNHDA and CDR2 SQIVND (reference sequence). The length of the CDR3 is 15 residues. Trimming shortened V by 7 bases and J by 0 bases, and 16 bases separated the two germline ends. CDR3 nucleotide sequence: TGTGCCAGTACCCCGACAGGTGTTAGCTCCTACGAGCAGTACTTC. It translates to CASTPTGVSSYEQYF.

The chain combines TRBV19 with TRBJ2-7; D remains unclear. The CDR3 has 13 residues. Trimming shortened V by 3 bases and J by 3 bases, and 9 bases separated the two germline ends. Germline loops: CDR1 LNHDA, CDR2 SQIVND (reference sequence). CDR3 nucleotide sequence: TGTGCCAGTAGTATGACTCTGGGCTACGAGCAGTACTTC. It codes for CASSMTLGYEQYF.

This clone was observed a few times. The J gene is TRBJ1-1, the V gene TRBV25-1; 7 nucleotides match TRBD1. The trim removed 4 bases at V and 0 bases at J, leaving 2 bases unmatched. This CDR3 contains 14 residues. The germline V gene has CDR1 MGHDK and CDR2 SYGVNS. In DNA, the CDR3 is TGTGCCAGCAGTGTGACAGGGATGAACACTGAAGCTTTCTTT. This codes for CASSVTGMNTEAFF.

This rearrangement joins TRBV5-1 to TRBJ2-2; perhaps TRBD1 as D (5 bases). CDR1 SGHRS and CDR2 YFSETQ come from the germline V gene. The CDR3 has 15 residues. V shed 1 base and J shed 1 base, with 8 bases lying between them. This CDR3 is CASSLIQVNTGELFF. CDR3 bases: TGCGCCAGCAGCTTGATACAGGTGAACACCGGGGAGCTGTTTTTT.

J is TRBJ1-2 and V is TRBV6-1, with a possible D match to TRBD1 (6 bases). Germline V gene lookup returns CDR1 MNHNS and CDR2 SASEGT. The CDR3 extends over 16 amino acids. The V and J ends lost 4 bases and 1 base respectively, with 16 bases between them. The CDR3 sequence: CASSGTDRLINYGYTF. In nucleotides, the CDR3 is TGTGCCAGCAGTGGGACGGACAGACTTATTAACTATGGCTACACCTTC.

CDR3 DNA: TGCGCCAGCAGCAGCGCCCAGGGGTTGACCGGGGAGCTGTTTTTT. Protein product: CASSSAQGLTGELFF. J is TRBJ2-2 and V is TRBV5-1, with a tentative D call TRBD1 (6 bases). V lost 4 bases, J lost 5 bases, and 15 bases lay in between. Germline lookup yields CDR1 SGHRS and CDR2 YFSETQ. The CDR3 consists of 15 residues.

Note on this clone: The sample contains more than one DNA sequence encoding this CDR3. The chain couples TRBV19 to TRBJ2-1, with 9 bases fitting TRBD2. This CDR3 is 14 amino acids long. Germline V gene data show CDR1 as LNHDA and CDR2 as SQIVND (reference sequence). V gave up 4 bases and J gave up 7 bases; unmatched junction bases: 5. The chain's CDR3 is CASSRAGGRNEQFF. The CDR3 nucleotides read TGTGCCAGTAGTAGGGCGGGGGGGAGGAATGAGCAGTTCTTC.

The CDR3 DNA sequence: TGCGCCAGCAGCCGCTACAGGGAGGGTGAAAAACTGTTTTTT. This sequence encodes CASSRYREGEKLFF. V and J are TRBV4-3 and TRBJ1-4, with a weak D call TRBD1 (6 bases). The CDR3 is 14 residues long. Germline values: CDR1 LGHNA, CDR2 YSLEER. V was shortened by 4 bases and J by 7 bases, with 13 bases between the two germline ends.

The V and J genes are TRBV19 and TRBJ2-5, with D perhaps TRBD2 (6 bases). The CDR3 is 14 residues long. V lost 6 bases, J lost 5 bases, and 16 bases lay in between. The germline V gene has CDR1 LNHDA and CDR2 SQIVND (reference sequence). The CDR3 reads CASRETSVRETQYF. In DNA, the CDR3 is TGTGCCAGTAGGGAGACTAGTGTCCGGGAGACCCAGTACTTC.

This clone has a handful of counts. The chain links TRBV29-1 to TRBJ1-2, with 8 bases fitting TRBD1. J lost 4 bases, V lost 3 bases, and 10 bases had no gene match. Per germline, CDR1 SQVTM and CDR2 ANQGSEA. The CDR3 totals 15 residues. CDR3 amino acids: CSVDPGQDAVYGYTF. The CDR3 region has the DNA TGCAGCGTTGACCCGGGACAGGATGCCGTCTATGGCTACACCTTC.

The chain carries TRBV9 and TRBJ1-3; TRBD1 matches at 8 bases. The V gene end was trimmed by 3 bases and the J gene end by 3 bases; junction bases not matched to a gene: 8. The CDR3 covers 16 residues. Germline V gene data show CDR1 as SGDLS and CDR2 as YYNGEE. The chain's CDR3 is CASSAPDRAVGNTIYF. The DNA for the CDR3 is TGTGCCAGCAGCGCCCCGGACAGGGCGGTTGGAAACACCATATATTTT.

The genes are TRBV5-1 and TRBJ2-7, with 8 bases lining up with TRBD1. Germline V gene data show CDR1 as SGHRS and CDR2 as YFSETQ. The CDR3 spans 14 residues. V shed 5 bases and J 1 base; nucleotides not matched to a gene: 5. CDR3 sequence reads: CASRNRQGSYEQYF. The DNA for the CDR3 is TGCGCCAGCAGAAACCGACAGGGGTCCTACGAGCAGTACTTC.

This sequence joins TRBV28 and TRBJ2-1; D is perhaps TRBD1 (5 bases). CDR1 is MDHEN, CDR2 SYDVKM, per germline. V lost 3 bases, J lost 10 bases, and 19 bases lay in between. The CDR3 extends over 15 amino acids. The CDR3: CASSFMPGNPPEQFF. Here the CDR3 DNA reads TGTGCCAGCAGTTTTATGCCAGGGAATCCCCCCGAGCAGTTCTTC.

The chain is built from TRBV12-3 or TRBV12-4 and TRBJ1-5, with D uncertain. This CDR3 has 13 residues. The V and J ends lost 6 bases and 5 bases respectively, with 11 bases between them. CDR3 amino acids: CASSLFEDQPQHF. In DNA, the CDR3 is TGTGCCAGCAGCCTCTTCGAGGATCAGCCCCAGCATTTT.

The chain has TRBV5-1 and TRBJ1-1, with TRBD1 matching over 9 bases. Germline CDR1 is SGHRS and CDR2 is YFSETQ. The CDR3 covers 15 residues. Unmatched junction bases numbered 5, after V lost 0 bases and J lost 5 bases. The CDR3 nucleotides read TGCGCCAGCAGCTTGGGACAGGGGGTTCGGACTGAAGCTTTCTTT. Protein sequence: CASSLGQGVRTEAFF. The full variable domain, rest sourced from reference TRBV5-1 and TRBJ1-1, is KAGVTQTPRYLIKTRGQQVTLSCSPISGHRSVSWYQQTPGQGLQFLFEYFSETQRNKGNFPGRFSGRQFSNSRSEMNVSTLELGDSALYLCASSLGQGVRTEAFFGQGTRLTVV.

The genes are TRBV4-3 and TRBJ1-2; D might be TRBD1 (5 bases). The CDR3 is 14 amino acids. Trimming pared 2 bases from V and 8 bases from J, leaving 15 bases between. Germline V gives CDR1 LGHNA, CDR2 YSLEER. In DNA, the CDR3 is TGCGCCAGCAGCCAATCCAGGGTATCGCGGGGCTACACCTTC. As protein: CASSQSRVSRGYTF.

The rearrangement links TRBV9 to TRBJ2-3, with 7 bases fitting TRBD2. CDR1 and CDR2 from the germline V gene are SGDLS and YYNGEE. The CDR3 runs to 20 residues. The J segment lost 3 bases and the V segment lost 2 bases, leaving 21 bases of the junction unmatched. The CDR3 DNA is TGTGCCAGCAGCGTCGGGGTATTTAGCGGGCTGTTAGGGAATACAGATACGCAGTATTTT. Amino acid sequence: CASSVGVFSGLLGNTDTQYF.

J is TRBJ2-5 and V is TRBV6-2 or TRBV6-3, with TRBD2 matching 7 bases. The CDR3 contains 15 residues. Germline CDR1 MNHEY, CDR2 SVGEGT. The J segment lost 2 bases and the V segment lost 5 bases, leaving 8 bases of the junction unmatched. The CDR3 loop reads CASSKTGRGQETQYF. CDR3 DNA: TGTGCCAGCAGTAAGACCGGGCGGGGGCAAGAGACCCAGTACTTC.

V gene TRBV29-1 combines with J gene TRBJ1-2, with TRBD1 identical over 8 bases. CDR1 SQVTM and CDR2 ANQGSEA come from the germline V gene. V was pared by 8 bases and J by 4 bases, with 6 bases of the junction left unmatched. This CDR3 contains 12 residues. The CDR3 protein is CSSMTGAYGYTF. In DNA, the CDR3 is TGCAGCTCGATGACAGGGGCCTATGGCTACACCTTC.

The rearrangement uses TRBV7-9 and TRBJ2-5; TRBD2 matches at 14 bases. The CDR3 has 16 residues. J gave up 1 base and V 5 bases, and 3 bases lay outside the gene matches. CDR1 SEHNR and CDR2 FQNEAQ come from the germline V gene (reference sequence). The CDR3, as DNA: TGTGCCAGCAGCCGGACTAGCGGGGGGCTCCAAGAGACCCAGTACTTC. This gives the protein CASSRTSGGLQETQYF.

This chain connects TRBV4-1 to TRBJ2-7; the D gene is possibly TRBD2 (6 bases). The CDR3 totals 16 residues. The V gene's germline CDR1 is MGHRA and CDR2 YSYEKL. V was shortened by 1 base and J by 2 bases, with 15 bases between the two germline ends. The CDR3 nucleotides read TGCGCCAGCAGCCAAGTGGTTGGCGGGGCAGCCTACGAGCAGTACTTC. Protein: CASSQVVGGAAYEQYF.

The chain carries TRBV28 and TRBJ1-5, with 7 bases aligning to TRBD1. The CDR3 loop spans 19 amino acids. In germline, CDR1 is MDHEN, CDR2 SYDVKM. Trimming at V came to 3 bases and at J to 5 bases, leaving 19 bases not matched to a gene. Written as DNA, the CDR3 is TGTGCCAGCAGTTTTCGGGCCTTTTTTGGGACAGTCATATATCAGCCCCAGCATTTT. This translates into CASSFRAFFGTVIYQPQHF.

V gene TRBV27 combines with J gene TRBJ2-7; D may be TRBD2 (5 bases). V was pared by 2 bases and J by 2 bases, with 7 bases between. The CDR3 loop spans 13 amino acids. Per germline, CDR1 MNHEY and CDR2 SMNVEV (reference sequence). CDR3 region: CASSLAGAYEQYF. The CDR3 DNA follows: TGTGCCAGCAGTTTAGCGGGTGCCTACGAGCAGTACTTC.

This rearrangement joins TRBV19 to TRBJ2-5, with D tentatively TRBD2 (5 bases). Trimming left V 6 bases short and J 5 bases short, with 16 bases between. This CDR3 has 14 amino acids. CDR1 LNHDA and CDR2 SQIVND come from the germline V gene (reference sequence). The chain's CDR3 is CASRRRAVLETQYF. CDR3 bases: TGTGCCAGTAGGAGGCGGGCAGTATTGGAGACCCAGTACTTC.

This chain joins TRBV7-2 and TRBJ1-2; D is unclear. V was cut by 0 bases and J by 2 bases, with 10 bases left in between. The CDR3 covers 15 residues. Germline V gene sequence: CDR1 SGHTA, CDR2 FQGNSA. The CDR3 DNA reads as TGTGCCAGCAGCTTAGCGGGGAGGAGGAACTATGGCTACACCTTC. Amino acid sequence: CASSLAGRRNYGYTF.

The CDR3 DNA is TGTGCCAGCAACCCCTTGGGAGATCAGCCCCAGCATTTT. It is translated as CASNPLGDQPQHF. The chain recombines TRBV6-5 with TRBJ1-5; D is unclear. This CDR3 spans 13 amino acids. The V end was cut by 7 bases, the J end by 5 bases, with 12 bases between. Germline CDR1 reads MNHEY; CDR2 reads SVGAGI.

This clone was counted a few times. The chain joins TRBV7-2 to TRBJ1-3; D is perhaps TRBD1 (6 bases). The CDR3 consists of 15 residues. CDR1 SGHTA and CDR2 FQGNSA come from the germline V gene. Trimming stripped 4 bases from V and 2 bases from J, with 12 bases between. The CDR3 DNA sequence: TGTGCCAGCAGCTCTCAGACAGGACCTGGAAACACCATATATTTT. Translated, it gives CASSSQTGPGNTIYF.